The 17 T cell receptor beta chains below were found in one sample sequenced in a study of T-cell memory formation after mild COVID-19. TCRdb analysed the 5' RACE reads with MiXCR anew, one entry per CDR3 protein. The data show roughly 610,000 distinct CDR3 sequences, 17% seen once. The sequenced sample was PBMCs or a T cell subset sorted from them (not recorded which). These receptors all stem from an adult woman who had mild COVID-19 (a few samples of this study predate the infection). Cell type and time point are not known.

This clonotype was detected a few times. The rearrangement uses TRBV5-1 and TRBJ2-5; a possible D gene is TRBD2 (5 bases). The germline gives CDR1 SGHRS, CDR2 YFSETQ. The CDR3 is 14 amino acids. V was pared by 0 bases and J by 9 bases, with 15 bases between. As DNA, the CDR3 is TGCGCCAGCAGCTTGGATGGTTCGGAGGAGGCCCAGTACTTC. It yields the protein CASSLDGSEEAQYF.

The table lists this clonotype with a few counts. The CDR3 DNA follows: TGCGCCAGCAGCCAAGAAAAGCTCAGGGGAGGTACGCAGTATTTT. It yields the protein CASSQEKLRGGTQYF. The V gene is TRBV4-3, the J gene TRBJ2-3; D may match TRBD1 or TRBD2 (6 bases each). This CDR3 has 15 residues. V gave up 0 bases and J gave up 8 bases, with 15 bases separating them. From germline, CDR1 is LGHNA and CDR2 YSLEER.

This clonotype was observed at least ten times. V and J are TRBV6-6 and TRBJ1-3; maybe TRBD1 (5 bases). V was shortened by 0 bases and J by 3 bases, with 9 bases between the two germline ends. The CDR3 totals 15 residues. Germline CDR1 MNHNY, CDR2 SVGAGI (reference sequence). CDR3 in amino acids: CASSYSAGSGNTIYF. CDR3 sequence (DNA): TGTGCCAGCAGTTACTCTGCAGGGAGTGGAAACACCATATATTTT.

V gene TRBV25-1 combines with J gene TRBJ1-4, with unresolved D. Per germline, CDR1 MGHDK and CDR2 SYGVNS. V dropped 1 base and J dropped 3 bases, with 12 bases sitting between them. The CDR3 length is 16 residues. CDR3 nucleotide sequence: TGTGCCAGCAGTGAATTTACACCCTCGGCTAATGAAAAACTGTTTTTT. Its translation: CASSEFTPSANEKLFF.

This clonotype was counted only a few times. The rearrangement uses TRBV5-6 and TRBJ1-5; no clear D gene. V lost 0 bases and J lost 9, with 13 bases in between. The CDR3 has 14 amino acids. CDR1 is SGHDT, CDR2 YYEEEE, per germline. CDR3 in DNA: TGTGCCAGCAGCTTGGCCGCTGGCAATGGGCCCCAGCATTTT. This gives the protein CASSLAAGNGPQHF.

This clonotype was detected a few times. This chain joins TRBV5-4 and TRBJ2-3; D is ambiguous. The CDR3 runs to 16 residues. CDR1 is SGHNT and CDR2 is YYREEE in the germline V gene (reference sequence). V was pared by 0 bases and J by 7 bases, with 18 bases between. For the CDR3, the DNA is TGTGCCAGCAGCTTGGCGCCGGGCCGTTCTTTCAATACGCAGTATTTT. Translated, it gives CASSLAPGRSFNTQYF.

V usage is TRBV3-1 and J usage is TRBJ2-2, with a weak D call TRBD2 (5 bases). The germline CDR1 and CDR2 sequences are LGHDT and YNNKEL (reference sequence). The length of the CDR3 is 14 residues. V was trimmed by 2 bases and J by 5 bases, leaving 9 bases between them. In DNA form, the CDR3 reads TGTGCCAGCAGCCAACCTGGCGGGACCGGGGAGCTGTTTTTT. This encodes CASSQPGGTGELFF.

This clonotype came up many times. V is TRBV11-2 and J is TRBJ2-7; no reliable D call. Germline loops: CDR1 SGHAT, CDR2 FQNNGV. Trimming shortened V by 5 bases and J by 6 bases, and 14 bases separated the two germline ends. This CDR3 is built from 13 residues. The CDR3, as DNA: TGTGCCAGCAGCCAAGACGTGGTAGGCGAGCAGTACTTC. Residues: CASSQDVVGEQYF. The full variable domain, rest sourced from reference TRBV11-2 and TRBJ2-7, is EAGVAQSPRYKIIEKRQSVAFWCNPISGHATLYWYQQILGQGPKLLIQFQNNGVVDDSQLPKDRFSAERLKGVDSTLKIQPAKLEDSAVYLCASSQDVVGEQYFGPGTRLTVT.

The sample holds a few counts of this clonotype. The chain joins TRBV6-2 or TRBV6-3 to TRBJ1-2; D gene unclear. V was trimmed by 3 bases and J by 1 base, leaving 6 bases between them. Germline assignment: CDR1 MNHEY and CDR2 SVGEGT. The CDR3 consists of 13 residues. CDR3 DNA sequence: TGTGCCAGCAGTTATGGGTATAACTATGGCTACACCTTC. This translates into CASSYGYNYGYTF.

The chain links TRBV7-2 to TRBJ2-3; 10 positions match TRBD2. With 5 bases clipped from V and 2 bases from J, the junction kept 7 bases outside the gene matches. From germline, CDR1 is SGHTA and CDR2 FQGNSA. The CDR3 sequence is 16 residues long. The CDR3 sequence is CASSRLGLADTDTQYF. The CDR3 bases are TGTGCCAGCAGCCGGCTTGGACTAGCGGACACAGATACGCAGTATTTT.

This clonotype was counted between two and nine times. The chain is built from TRBV4-3 and TRBJ2-7; D perhaps matches TRBD2 (5 bases). Trimming cost V 4 bases and J 0 bases, with 16 bases left between them. CDR1 and CDR2 from the germline V gene are LGHNA and YSLEER. This CDR3 region has 16 residues. CDR3 in amino acids: CASSRQKEASSYEQYF. CDR3 DNA sequence: TGCGCCAGCAGCCGCCAGAAGGAGGCGAGCTCCTACGAGCAGTACTTC.

The chain couples TRBV27 to TRBJ2-2, with TRBD2 matching over 10 bases. In germline, CDR1 is MNHEY, CDR2 SMNVEV (reference sequence). The CDR3 runs 15 residues. Trimming removed 5 bases from V and 8 bases from J; junction bases left unmatched: 8. CDR3 DNA: TGTGCCAGCAGTCCCACAGGACTAGCGGTGGGGGAGCTGTTTTTT. Protein product: CASSPTGLAVGELFF.

This clonotype was picked up a small number of times. This rearrangement joins TRBV7-6 to TRBJ2-1; 12 bases agree with TRBD2. Per the germline V gene, CDR1 is SGHVS and CDR2 is FNYEAQ. Losses at the gene ends were 1 base for V and 8 bases for J; bases not matched to a gene: 3. The CDR3 sequence is 15 residues long. The CDR3: CASSLGTSGVDEQFF. CDR3 in DNA: TGTGCCAGCAGCTTAGGGACTAGCGGGGTCGATGAGCAGTTCTTC.

This clonotype was seen many times. The chain recombines TRBV6-2 or TRBV6-3 with TRBJ2-7; unclear D gene. The germline CDR1 and CDR2 sequences are MNHEY and SVGEGT. The CDR3 consists of 9 residues. Trimming cost V 8 bases and J 3 bases, with 2 bases left between them. CDR3 coding DNA: TGTGCCAGCGGCTACGAGCAGTACTTC. Protein product: CASGYEQYF.

Turning to this clonotype: One end of the junction fails to match germline, which may point to a read error. V gene TRBV12-3 or TRBV12-4 combines with J gene TRBJ1-1; the D gene is possibly TRBD1 (6 bases). CDR3 size: 13 residues. The CDR3 sequence is CASRLGGGTEAFF. CDR3 DNA: TGTGCCAGCAGGTTAGGGGGAGGCACTGAAGCTTTCTTT.

This clonotype was counted a few times. The chain is built from TRBV5-1 and TRBJ1-2; D remains ambiguous. Trimming shortened V by 5 bases and J by 3 bases, and 11 bases separated the two germline ends. The CDR3 is 13 residues long. CDR1 is SGHRS, CDR2 YFSETQ, per germline. The CDR3 is CASRLDGDYGYTF. The CDR3 bases are TGCGCCAGCAGACTCGACGGAGACTATGGCTACACCTTC.

This clonotype was counted only a few times. The gene calls are TRBV6-1 and TRBJ2-7; 9 bases fit TRBD1. CDR1 is MNHNS and CDR2 is SASEGT in the germline V gene. The CDR3 extends over 15 amino acids. V shed 2 bases, J shed 4 bases, and the junction held 6 bases outside the gene matches. The CDR3 spells CASSETGTGWYEQYF. In DNA, the CDR3 is TGTGCCAGCAGTGAAACCGGGACAGGGTGGTACGAGCAGTACTTC.